The clone carrying this TCR beta chain was counted only a few times. Its cognate antigen is unknown. This sample is part of a study of beta chain features in type 1 diabetes. The CDR3 sequence is 11 residues long. V shed 7 bases and J 10 bases; nucleotides not matched to a gene: 3. Looked up from germline, CDR1 is MNHNS and CDR2 is SASEGT. Reverse transcription of all isolated RNA meant that expressed TCRB transcripts were sequenced. The assay was immunoSEQ multiplex PCR, and TCRdb's table has in-frame clones only and misses some. The repertoire has more than 250,000 clones, roughly an eighth of them found once; the top ten carry 0.017%. The study, taken as a whole, reports: Shorter TCRB CDR3s, moderately but significantly so, marked every one of the four CD4+ subsets in Type 1 diabetes patients.

The chain carries TRBV6-1 and TRBJ2-1, with 8 nucleotides matching TRBD2. The TCR comes from a man younger than 45 with type 1 diabetes. The sequenced sample was naive CD4+ T cells from blood. DNA of the CDR3: TGTGCCAGCATCAAGCGGGAGGAGCAGTTCTTC. This gives the protein CASIKREEQFF.